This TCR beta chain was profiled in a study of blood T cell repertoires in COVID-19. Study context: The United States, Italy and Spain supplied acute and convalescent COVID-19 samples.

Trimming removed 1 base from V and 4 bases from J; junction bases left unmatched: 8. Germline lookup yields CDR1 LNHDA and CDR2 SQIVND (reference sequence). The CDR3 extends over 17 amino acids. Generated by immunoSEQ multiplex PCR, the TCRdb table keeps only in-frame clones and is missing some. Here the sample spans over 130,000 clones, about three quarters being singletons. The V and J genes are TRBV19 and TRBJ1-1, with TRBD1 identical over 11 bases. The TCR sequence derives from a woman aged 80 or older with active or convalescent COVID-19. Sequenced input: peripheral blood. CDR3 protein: CASSIVGTGGSGTEAFF. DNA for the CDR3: TGTGCCAGTAGTATAGTAGGGACAGGGGGGTCTGGCACTGAAGCTTTCTTT.